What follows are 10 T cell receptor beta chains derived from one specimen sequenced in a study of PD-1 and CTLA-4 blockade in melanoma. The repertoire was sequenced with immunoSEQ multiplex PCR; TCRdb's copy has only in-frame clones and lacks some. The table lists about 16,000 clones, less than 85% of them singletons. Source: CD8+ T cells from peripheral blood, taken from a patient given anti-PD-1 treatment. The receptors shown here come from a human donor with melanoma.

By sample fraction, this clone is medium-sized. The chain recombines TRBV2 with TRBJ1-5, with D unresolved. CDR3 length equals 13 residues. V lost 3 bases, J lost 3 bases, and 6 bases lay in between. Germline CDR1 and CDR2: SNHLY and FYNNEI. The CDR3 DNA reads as TGTGCCAGCAGTGAGAGGTACAATCAGCCCCAGCATTTT. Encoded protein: CASSERYNQPQHF.

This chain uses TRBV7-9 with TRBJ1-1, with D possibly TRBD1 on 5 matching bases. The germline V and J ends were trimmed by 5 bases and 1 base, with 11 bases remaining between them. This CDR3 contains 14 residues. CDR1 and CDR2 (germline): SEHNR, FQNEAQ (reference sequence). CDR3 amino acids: CASSPTGQNTEAFF. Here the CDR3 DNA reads TGTGCCAGCAGCCCAACCGGACAGAACACTGAAGCTTTCTTT.

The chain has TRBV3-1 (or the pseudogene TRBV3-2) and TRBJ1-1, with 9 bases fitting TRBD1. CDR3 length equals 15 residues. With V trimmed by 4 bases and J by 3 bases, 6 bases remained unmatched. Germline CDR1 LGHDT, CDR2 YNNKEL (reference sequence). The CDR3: CASSPGQGGYTEAFF. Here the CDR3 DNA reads TGTGCCAGCAGCCCGGGACAGGGAGGTTACACTGAAGCTTTCTTT.

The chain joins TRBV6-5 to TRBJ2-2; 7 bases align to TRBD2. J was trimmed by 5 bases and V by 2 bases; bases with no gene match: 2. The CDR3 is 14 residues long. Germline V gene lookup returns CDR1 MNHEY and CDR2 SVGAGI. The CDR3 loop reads CASSYAGGTGELFF. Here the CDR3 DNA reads TGTGCCAGCAGTTACGCCGGGGGGACCGGGGAGCTGTTTTTT.

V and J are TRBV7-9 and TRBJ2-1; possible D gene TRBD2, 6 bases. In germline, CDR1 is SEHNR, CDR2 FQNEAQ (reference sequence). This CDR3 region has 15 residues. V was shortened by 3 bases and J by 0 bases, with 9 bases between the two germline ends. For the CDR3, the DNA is TGTGCCAGCAGCTTTAGACTAGACTCCTACAATGAGCAGTTCTTC. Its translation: CASSFRLDSYNEQFF.

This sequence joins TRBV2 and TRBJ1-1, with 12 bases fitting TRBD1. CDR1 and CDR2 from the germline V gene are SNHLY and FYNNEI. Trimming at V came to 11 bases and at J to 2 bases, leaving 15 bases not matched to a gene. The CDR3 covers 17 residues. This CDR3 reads CASHLSGTGGRNTEAFF. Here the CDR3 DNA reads TGTGCCTCTCACTTGTCTGGGACAGGGGGCCGCAACACTGAAGCTTTCTTT. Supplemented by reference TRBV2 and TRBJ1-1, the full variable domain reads EPEVTQTPSHQVTQMGQEVILRCVPISNHLYFYWYRQILGQKVEFLVSFYNNEISEKSEIFDDQFSVERPDGSNFTLKIRSTKLEDSAMYFCASHLSGTGGRNTEAFFGQGTRLTVV.

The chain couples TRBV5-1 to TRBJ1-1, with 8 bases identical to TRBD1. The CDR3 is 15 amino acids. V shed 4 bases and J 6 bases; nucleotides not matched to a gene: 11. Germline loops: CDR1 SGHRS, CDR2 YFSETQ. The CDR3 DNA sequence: TGCGCCAGCAGCCCGTCTGGGACAGGTATATCTGAAGCTTTCTTT. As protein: CASSPSGTGISEAFF.

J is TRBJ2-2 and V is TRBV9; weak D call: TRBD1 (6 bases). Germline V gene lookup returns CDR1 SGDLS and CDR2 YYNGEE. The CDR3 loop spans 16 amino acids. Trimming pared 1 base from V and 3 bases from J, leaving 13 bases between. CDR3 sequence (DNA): TGTGCCAGCAGCGTACCTACAGGGATCGACACCGGGGAGCTGTTTTTT. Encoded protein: CASSVPTGIDTGELFF.

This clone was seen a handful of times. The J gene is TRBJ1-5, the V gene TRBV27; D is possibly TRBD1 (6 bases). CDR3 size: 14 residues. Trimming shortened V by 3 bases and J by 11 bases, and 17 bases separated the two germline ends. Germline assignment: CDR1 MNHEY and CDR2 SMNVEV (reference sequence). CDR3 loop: CASSFTDRTDAQHF. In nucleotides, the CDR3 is TGTGCCAGCAGTTTTACAGACAGGACAGACGCCCAGCATTTT.

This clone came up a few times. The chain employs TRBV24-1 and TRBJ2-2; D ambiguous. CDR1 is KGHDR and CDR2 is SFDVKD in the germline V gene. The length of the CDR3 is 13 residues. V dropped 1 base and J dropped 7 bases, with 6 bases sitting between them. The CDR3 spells CATSDLLNGELFF. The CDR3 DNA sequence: TGTGCCACCAGTGATTTACTCAACGGGGAGCTGTTTTTT.